A single sample is the source of the 32 T cell receptor beta chains below, sequenced in a study of T-cell memory formation after mild COVID-19. TCRdb called the 5' RACE reads again in MiXCR, with one record for every CDR3 protein. Of 470,000 or so distinct CDR3 sequences listed, approximately 25% are singletons. The sample consisted of PBMCs or a T cell subset sorted from them (not recorded which). The receptors shown here come from an adult woman who had mild COVID-19 (a few samples of this study predate the infection). Cell type and time point are not known.

The chain is built from TRBV3-1 and TRBJ2-7; TRBD1 or TRBD2 may be the D gene (7 bases each). Trimming removed 1 base from V and 6 bases from J, with 16 bases in between. CDR1 and CDR2 from the germline V gene are LGHDT and YNNKEL (reference sequence). The CDR3 consists of 15 residues. CDR3 bases: TGTGCCAGCAGCCAAGCAGGGGGAGGGCCCCGCGAGCAGTACTTC. Translated, it gives CASSQAGGGPREQYF.

This chain uses TRBV12-3 or TRBV12-4 with TRBJ2-1; 8 bases align to TRBD2. The CDR3 spans 15 residues. The V segment lost 5 bases and the J segment 12 bases; nucleotides outside the gene matches: 15. CDR3 in DNA: TGTGCCAGCAGTCCAACTTCCTTAATAGCGGGACTGCAGTTCTTC. Its protein is CASSPTSLIAGLQFF.

The chain combines TRBV11-2 with TRBJ2-2, with D uncertain. The CDR3 totals 16 residues. Trimming left V 1 base short and J 3 bases short, with 12 bases between. Germline CDR1 and CDR2: SGHAT and FQNNGV. CDR3 bases: TGTGCCAGCAGCTTAGGGTCGCTTGGGGACACCGGGGAGCTGTTTTTT. Translated, it gives CASSLGSLGDTGELFF.

The chain is built from TRBV20-1 and TRBJ2-7, with 7 bases fitting TRBD2. V was clipped by 3 bases and J by 3 bases; unmatched bases: 5. Germline values: CDR1 DFQATT, CDR2 SNEGSKA (reference sequence). The CDR3 sequence is 13 residues long. The CDR3: CSASKAGRYEQYF. CDR3 coding DNA: TGCAGTGCTAGTAAAGCGGGGCGCTACGAGCAGTACTTC.

This rearrangement joins TRBV11-2 to TRBJ2-1, with TRBD2 matching over 7 bases. The CDR3 has 13 amino acids. With V trimmed by 6 bases and J by 7 bases, 6 bases remained unmatched. CDR1 is SGHAT and CDR2 is FQNNGV in the germline V gene. The DNA for the CDR3 is TGTGCCAGCAGGGAGGCGGGGGATAATGAGCAGTTCTTC. This codes for CASREAGDNEQFF. The variable domain in full, with the rest retrieved from reference TRBV11-2 and TRBJ2-1, is EAGVAQSPRYKIIEKRQSVAFWCNPISGHATLYWYQQILGQGPKLLIQFQNNGVVDDSQLPKDRFSAERLKGVDSTLKIQPAKLEDSAVYLCASREAGDNEQFFGPGTRLTVL.

The J gene is TRBJ1-1, the V gene TRBV27; tentatively, D is TRBD1 (5 bases). V lost 8 bases to trimming and J lost 1 base, with 20 bases between them. There are 16 residues in the CDR3. The germline V gene encodes CDR1 MNHEY and CDR2 SMNVEV (reference sequence). The CDR3, as DNA: TGTGCCAGCCTTCCCTTGTGGTTAGGGGCGAACACTGAAGCTTTCTTT. The encoded protein is CASLPLWLGANTEAFF.

This clonotype was seen a handful of times. The chain is built from TRBV2 and TRBJ2-1; D remains unclear. Germline lookup yields CDR1 SNHLY and CDR2 FYNNEI. This CDR3 region has 12 residues. V gave up 5 bases and J gave up 7 bases, with 9 bases separating them. The CDR3 nucleotides read TGTGCCAGCAGTATGGTGGGAAATGAGCAGTTCTTC. It yields the protein CASSMVGNEQFF.

V is TRBV5-1 and J is TRBJ2-3; D gene unclear. CDR1 is SGHRS, CDR2 YFSETQ, per germline. Trimming cost V 1 base and J 3 bases, with 12 bases left between them. There are 15 residues in the CDR3. This CDR3 reads CASSLFLAETDTQYF. CDR3 bases: TGCGCCAGCAGCTTGTTCCTGGCTGAGACAGATACGCAGTATTTT.

The chain carries TRBV15 and TRBJ1-2; no clear D. The germline V gene encodes CDR1 LNHNV and CDR2 YYDKDF (reference sequence). V gave up 1 base and J gave up 6 bases, with 9 bases separating them. The CDR3 length is 13 residues. The CDR3 loop is CATSRVGSDGYTF. The CDR3 nucleotides are TGTGCCACCAGCAGAGTAGGGTCTGATGGCTACACCTTC.

The genes are TRBV12-3 or TRBV12-4 and TRBJ1-1; D is possibly TRBD1 (5 bases). Trimming cost V 6 bases and J 11 bases, with 13 bases left between them. This CDR3 comprises 11 residues. CDR3 in amino acids: CASSRTLSAFF. DNA of the CDR3: TGTGCCAGCAGCAGGACACTGTCTGCTTTCTTT.

The V and J genes are TRBV7-9 and TRBJ2-7; D uncertain. CDR3 length: 18 residues. With 6 bases removed from V and 3 bases from J, the gap between germline ends came to 27 bases. Germline values: CDR1 SEHNR, CDR2 FQNEAQ (reference sequence). This chain's CDR3 is CASSHSRVAARLSYEQYF. CDR3 coding DNA: TGTGCCAGCAGTCACAGCAGAGTGGCCGCCAGGTTAAGCTACGAGCAGTACTTC.

The gene calls are TRBV14 and TRBJ1-3; D remains unclear. V gave up 2 bases and J gave up 1 base, with 12 bases separating them. Germline V gives CDR1 SGHDN, CDR2 FVKESK. The CDR3 extends over 16 amino acids. The CDR3 sequence: CASSQRWTDSGNTIYF. DNA for the CDR3: TGTGCCAGCAGCCAAAGGTGGACGGATTCTGGAAACACCATATATTTT. Using reference TRBV14 and TRBJ1-3 for the parts outside the CDR3, the full variable domain is EAGVTQFPSHSVIEKGQTVTLRCDPISGHDNLYWYRRVMGKEIKFLLHFVKESKQDESGMPNNRFLAERTGGTYSTLKVQPAELEDSGVYFCASSQRWTDSGNTIYFGEGSWLTVV.

The chain joins TRBV11-3 to TRBJ2-1, with 14 nucleotides matching TRBD2. Losses at the gene ends were 5 bases for V and 4 bases for J; bases not matched to a gene: 10. The CDR3 sequence is 18 residues long. Per the germline V gene, CDR1 is SGHNT and CDR2 is YENEEA. CDR3 DNA sequence: TGTGCCAGCAGCCCTAAAGCGGGACTAGCGGGGGAGTACAATGAGCAGTTCTTC. Translation: CASSPKAGLAGEYNEQFF.

The rearrangement links TRBV4-2 to TRBJ1-1, with unresolved D. The CDR3 length is 14 residues. Trimming cost V 0 bases and J 0 bases, with 5 bases left between them. The germline V gene encodes CDR1 LGHNA and CDR2 YNFKEQ. CDR3 in amino acids: CASSQDRVNTEAFF. The CDR3 nucleotides are TGTGCCAGCAGCCAAGACAGAGTGAACACTGAAGCTTTCTTT.

In its sample, this clonotype was seen many times. The chain links TRBV5-4 to TRBJ2-1; no firm D call. Germline lookup yields CDR1 SGHNT and CDR2 YYREEE (reference sequence). The length of the CDR3 is 11 residues. Trimming stripped 2 bases from V and 5 bases from J, with 2 bases between. The CDR3 coding sequence is TGTGCCAGCAGCTTACACAATGAGCAGTTCTTC. It yields the protein CASSLHNEQFF.

The chain combines TRBV10-3 with TRBJ1-6; no reliable D call. Per the germline V gene, CDR1 is ENHRY and CDR2 is SYGVKD. The germline V and J ends were trimmed by 8 bases and 6 bases, with 11 bases remaining between them. This CDR3 has 13 residues. The CDR3 nucleotides read TGTGCCATCGGCGGGGTTAGTAATTCACCCCTCCACTTT. Amino acid sequence: CAIGGVSNSPLHF.

This clonotype was counted only a few times. This chain links TRBV7-9 with TRBJ2-7; the D is unclear. CDR1 is SEHNR and CDR2 is FQNEAQ in the germline V gene (reference sequence). This CDR3 is 14 amino acids long. V gave up 5 bases and J gave up 3 bases, with 14 bases separating them. CDR3: CASSPTKGFYEQYF. The CDR3 nucleotides are TGTGCCAGCAGCCCGACCAAGGGATTCTACGAGCAGTACTTC. The full variable domain, its missing parts supplied by reference TRBV7-9 and TRBJ2-7, is DTGVSQNPRHKITKRGQNVTFRCDPISEHNRLYWYRQTLGQGPEFLTYFQNEAQLEKSRLLSDRFSAERPKGSFSTLEIQRTEQGDSAMYLCASSPTKGFYEQYFGPGTRLTVT.

J is TRBJ2-7 and V is TRBV3-1; no clear D. Between the trimmed V and J ends, which lost 2 bases and 2 bases, there was a span of 10 bases. Per the germline V gene, CDR1 is LGHDT and CDR2 is YNNKEL (reference sequence). The length of the CDR3 is 14 residues. The CDR3 spells CASSQPGITYEQYF. CDR3 nucleotide sequence: TGTGCCAGCAGCCAACCTGGAATAACCTACGAGCAGTACTTC.

The chain carries TRBV5-4 and TRBJ1-2; D might be TRBD1 (5 bases). This CDR3 has 15 amino acids. The V end lost 2 bases, the J end lost 5 bases, and 16 bases lay between the germline ends. CDR1 is SGHNT and CDR2 is YYREEE in the germline V gene (reference sequence). The CDR3 DNA follows: TGTGCCAGCAGCTTACGGGGCGTTACCCGTTATGGCTACACCTTC. Its protein is CASSLRGVTRYGYTF.

This clonotype was counted ten times or more. The chain employs TRBV4-1 and TRBJ2-3; 11 bases match TRBD2. J was trimmed by 8 bases and V by 6 bases; bases with no gene match: 10. CDR1 is MGHRA and CDR2 is YSYEKL in the germline V gene. The CDR3 covers 15 residues. In DNA, the CDR3 is TGCGCCAGCAGAGCGGGACTAGCGGCCCCGGGTACGCAGTATTTT. Translating gives CASRAGLAAPGTQYF.

This clonotype was observed a few times. The chain is built from TRBV7-2 and TRBJ1-4, with 8 bases matching TRBD1. The CDR3 has 15 amino acids. In germline, CDR1 is SGHTA, CDR2 FQGNSA. Germline trimming cut 5 bases from V and 2 bases from J; bases unmatched to any gene: 4. The CDR3 region has the DNA TGTGCCAGCAGCGATCAGGGGGCGACTAATGAAAAACTGTTTTTT. This gives the protein CASSDQGATNEKLFF.

A few counts support this clonotype. This rearrangement joins TRBV7-9 to TRBJ2-3; D might be TRBD1 (6 bases). With 3 bases removed from V and 6 bases from J, the gap between germline ends came to 16 bases. Germline assignment: CDR1 SEHNR and CDR2 FQNEAQ (reference sequence). There are 15 residues in the CDR3. The CDR3 spells CASSFPGGLGDTQYF. The CDR3 coding sequence is TGTGCCAGCAGCTTCCCTGGGGGCCTCGGGGATACGCAGTATTTT.

The J gene is TRBJ2-7, the V gene TRBV7-2; a weak D match, TRBD2 (6 bases). CDR3 length: 14 residues. The germline V and J ends were trimmed by 5 bases and 0 bases, with 11 bases remaining between them. Per the germline V gene, CDR1 is SGHTA and CDR2 is FQGNSA. This chain's CDR3 is CASSAGLRSYEQYF. CDR3 in DNA: TGTGCCAGCAGCGCGGGACTCCGCTCCTACGAGCAGTACTTC.

The chain links TRBV20-1 to TRBJ1-5; D is ambiguous. Germline V gene sequence: CDR1 DFQATT, CDR2 SNEGSKA (reference sequence). This CDR3 is built from 14 residues. The V end lost 3 bases, the J end lost 1 base, and 10 bases lay between the germline ends. The CDR3 DNA reads TGCAGTGCTAGTAGAGGCCCAAGCAATCAGCCCCAGCATTTT. Protein sequence: CSASRGPSNQPQHF.

J is TRBJ1-4 and V is TRBV12-3 or TRBV12-4, with D possibly TRBD1 on 5 matching bases. This CDR3 is built from 14 residues. Trimming took 1 base from V and 11 from J, leaving 14 bases between them. Here the CDR3 reads CASSLEANRGKLFF. DNA of the CDR3: TGTGCCAGCAGTTTAGAGGCAAATCGGGGGAAACTGTTTTTT.

The sample holds a few counts of this clonotype. The chain joins TRBV6-6 to TRBJ2-2; 8 nucleotides line up with TRBD2. V lost 0 bases to trimming and J lost 3 bases; unmatched junction nucleotides: 3. CDR1 and CDR2 (germline): MNHNY, SVGAGI (reference sequence). CDR3 length equals 16 residues. The chain's CDR3 is CASSYSTGGYTGELFF. The CDR3 nucleotides are TGTGCCAGCAGTTACTCGACGGGGGGGTACACCGGGGAGCTGTTTTTT.

This clonotype was observed a few times. V gene TRBV6-6 combines with J gene TRBJ2-7, with D possibly called TRBD1 or TRBD2 (7 bases each). Germline values: CDR1 MNHNY, CDR2 SVGAGI (reference sequence). The ends were cut back, 2 bases at V and 4 bases at J, with 21 bases in the middle. This CDR3 has 17 amino acids. CDR3 protein: CASSYTQGGGRRYEQYF. CDR3 nucleotide sequence: TGTGCCAGCAGTTACACCCAAGGGGGCGGGAGAAGGTACGAGCAGTACTTC.

A few counts support this clonotype. The rearrangement joins TRBV7-9 to TRBJ1-5; no clear D. The CDR3 consists of 13 residues. Germline V gene lookup returns CDR1 SEHNR and CDR2 FQNEAQ (reference sequence). With 5 bases removed from V and 6 bases from J, the gap between germline ends came to 11 bases. The DNA of the CDR3 is TGTGCCAGCAGCCCTCCGGAAGGTCAGCCCCAGCATTTT. It is translated as CASSPPEGQPQHF.

The V and J genes are TRBV4-3 and TRBJ2-1, with D possibly TRBD2 on 6 matching bases. The germline V and J ends were trimmed by 0 bases and 1 base, with 25 bases remaining between them. The CDR3 loop spans 21 amino acids. Germline values: CDR1 LGHNA, CDR2 YSLEER. For the CDR3, the DNA is TGCGCCAGCAGCCAAGATGGTCCAGGCCTTAGCGGTTCAAGTTCCTACAATGAGCAGTTCTTC. Translated: CASSQDGPGLSGSSSYNEQFF.

This clonotype turned up a few times. The chain recombines TRBV7-6 with TRBJ1-1; 11 nucleotides agree with TRBD1. Trimming removed 6 bases from V and 1 base from J; junction bases left unmatched: 4. Germline CDR1 reads SGHVS; CDR2 reads FNYEAQ. This CDR3 has 15 residues. CDR3 protein: CASRSGTGGNTEAFF. The CDR3 DNA reads as TGTGCCAGCAGATCGGGGACAGGGGGGAACACTGAAGCTTTCTTT.

The V and J genes are TRBV24-1 and TRBJ2-1; 13 bases map to TRBD2. The germline gives CDR1 KGHDR, CDR2 SFDVKD. CDR3 size: 17 residues. With V trimmed by 5 bases and J by 5 bases, 8 bases remained unmatched. The CDR3 DNA reads as TGTGCCACCAGTGTTGCTACTAGCGGGAGGGTAAACAATGAGCAGTTCTTC. Encoded protein: CATSVATSGRVNNEQFF.

As DNA, the CDR3 is TGCAGTGGAAGGACAGGGCGTTCCTACGAGCAGTACTTC. Translating gives CSGRTGRSYEQYF. The chain is built from TRBV20-1 and TRBJ2-7; TRBD1 matches at 8 bases. This CDR3 comprises 13 residues. V dropped 7 bases and J dropped 1; count of bases not matched to a gene: 6. The germline gives CDR1 DFQATT, CDR2 SNEGSKA (reference sequence).